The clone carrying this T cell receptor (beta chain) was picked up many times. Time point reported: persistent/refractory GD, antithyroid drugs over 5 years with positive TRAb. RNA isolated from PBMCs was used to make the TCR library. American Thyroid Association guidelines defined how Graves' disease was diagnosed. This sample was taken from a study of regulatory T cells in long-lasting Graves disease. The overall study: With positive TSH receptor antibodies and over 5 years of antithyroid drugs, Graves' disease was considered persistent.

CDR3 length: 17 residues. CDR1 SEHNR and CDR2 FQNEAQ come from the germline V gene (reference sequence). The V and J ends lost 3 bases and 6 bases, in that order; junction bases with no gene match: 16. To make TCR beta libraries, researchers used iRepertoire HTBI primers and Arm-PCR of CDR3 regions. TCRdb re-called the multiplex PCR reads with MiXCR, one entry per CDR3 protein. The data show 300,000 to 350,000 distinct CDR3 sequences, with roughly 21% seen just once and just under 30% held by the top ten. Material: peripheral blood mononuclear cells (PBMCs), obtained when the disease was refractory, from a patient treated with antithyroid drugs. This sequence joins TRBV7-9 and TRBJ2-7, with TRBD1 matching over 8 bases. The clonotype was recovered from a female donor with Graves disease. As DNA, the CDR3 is TGTGCCAGCAGCTTCGTTAAACCGGGACAGGCTACGGGCGAGCAGTACTTC. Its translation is CASSFVKPGQATGEQYF.